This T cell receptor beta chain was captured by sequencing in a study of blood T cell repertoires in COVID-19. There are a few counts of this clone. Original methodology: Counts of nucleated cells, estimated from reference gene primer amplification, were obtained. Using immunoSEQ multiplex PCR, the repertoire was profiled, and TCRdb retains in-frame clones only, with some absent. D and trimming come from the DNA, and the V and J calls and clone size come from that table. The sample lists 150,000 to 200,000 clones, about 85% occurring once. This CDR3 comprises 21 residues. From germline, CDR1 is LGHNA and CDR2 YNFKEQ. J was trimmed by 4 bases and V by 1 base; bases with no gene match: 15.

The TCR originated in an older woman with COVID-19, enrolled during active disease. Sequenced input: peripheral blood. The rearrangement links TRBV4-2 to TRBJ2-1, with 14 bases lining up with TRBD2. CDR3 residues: CASSQAAGLAGAGKSYNEQFF. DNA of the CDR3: TGTGCCAGCAGCCAAGCTGCGGGACTAGCGGGGGCCGGAAAAAGTTACAATGAGCAGTTCTTC.